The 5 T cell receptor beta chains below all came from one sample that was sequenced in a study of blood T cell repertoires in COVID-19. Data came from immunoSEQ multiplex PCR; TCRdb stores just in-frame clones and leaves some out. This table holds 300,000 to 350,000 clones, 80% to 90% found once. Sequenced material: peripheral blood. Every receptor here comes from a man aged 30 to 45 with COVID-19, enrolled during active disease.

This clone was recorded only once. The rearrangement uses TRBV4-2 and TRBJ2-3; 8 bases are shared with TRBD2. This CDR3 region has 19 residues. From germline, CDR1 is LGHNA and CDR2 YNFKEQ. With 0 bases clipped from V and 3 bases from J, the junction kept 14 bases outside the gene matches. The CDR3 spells CASSQERVQSGRWTDTQYF. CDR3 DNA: TGTGCCAGCAGCCAAGAGAGGGTTCAAAGCGGGAGATGGACAGATACGCAGTATTTT.

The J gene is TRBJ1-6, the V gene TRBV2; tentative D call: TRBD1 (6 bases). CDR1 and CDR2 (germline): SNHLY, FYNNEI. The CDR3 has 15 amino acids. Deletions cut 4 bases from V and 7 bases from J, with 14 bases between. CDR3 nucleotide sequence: TGTGCCAGCAGTGTCGCGGACAGAGGAAATTCACCCCTCCACTTT. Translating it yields CASSVADRGNSPLHF.

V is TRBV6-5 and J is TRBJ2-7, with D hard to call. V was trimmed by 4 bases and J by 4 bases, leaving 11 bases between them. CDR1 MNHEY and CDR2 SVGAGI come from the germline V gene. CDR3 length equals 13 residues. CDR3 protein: CASSSSVRYEQYF. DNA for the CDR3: TGTGCCAGCAGTTCTTCCGTCAGGTACGAGCAGTACTTC.

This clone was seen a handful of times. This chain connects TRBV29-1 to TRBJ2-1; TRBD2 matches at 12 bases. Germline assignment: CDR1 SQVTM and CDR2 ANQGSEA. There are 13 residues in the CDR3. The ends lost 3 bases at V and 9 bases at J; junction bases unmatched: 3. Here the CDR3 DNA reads TGCAGCGTTGAGGCTAGCGGGAGGGGTGAGCAGTTCTTC. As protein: CSVEASGRGEQFF.

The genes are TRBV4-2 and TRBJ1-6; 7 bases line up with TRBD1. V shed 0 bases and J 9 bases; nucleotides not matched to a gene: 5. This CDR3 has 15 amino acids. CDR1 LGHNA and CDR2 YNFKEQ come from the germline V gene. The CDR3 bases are TGTGCCAGCAGCCAAGAGCGACAGGGTAGTTCACCCCTCCACTTT. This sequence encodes CASSQERQGSSPLHF.